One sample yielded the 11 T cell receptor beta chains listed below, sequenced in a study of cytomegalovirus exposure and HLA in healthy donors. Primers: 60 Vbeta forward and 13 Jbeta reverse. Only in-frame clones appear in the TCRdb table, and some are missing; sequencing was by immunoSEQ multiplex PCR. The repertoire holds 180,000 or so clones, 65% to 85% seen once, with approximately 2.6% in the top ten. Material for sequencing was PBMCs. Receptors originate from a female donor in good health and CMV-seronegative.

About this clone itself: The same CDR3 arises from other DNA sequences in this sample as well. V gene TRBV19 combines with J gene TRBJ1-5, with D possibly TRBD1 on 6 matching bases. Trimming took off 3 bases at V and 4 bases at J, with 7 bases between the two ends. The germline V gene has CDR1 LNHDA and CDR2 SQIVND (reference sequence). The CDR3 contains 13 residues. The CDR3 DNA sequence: TGTGCCAGTAGTATCACAGGGAATCAGCCCCAGCATTTT. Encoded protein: CASSITGNQPQHF.

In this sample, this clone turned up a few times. The CDR3 nucleotides read TGTGCCAGCAGCTTAGGCAGAATTGGAAACACCATATATTTT. Translation: CASSLGRIGNTIYF. V and J are TRBV11-2 and TRBJ1-3; D not certain. The CDR3 has 14 amino acids. The germline gives CDR1 SGHAT, CDR2 FQNNGV. Trimming removed 1 base at V and 3 bases at J, with 7 bases between.

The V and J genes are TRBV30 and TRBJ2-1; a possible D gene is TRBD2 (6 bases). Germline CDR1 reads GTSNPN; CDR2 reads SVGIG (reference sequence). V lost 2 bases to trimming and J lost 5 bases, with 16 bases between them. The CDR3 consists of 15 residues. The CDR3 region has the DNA TGTGCCTGGAGTATCCGTTGGAGGGACGACAATGAGCAGTTCTTC. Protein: CAWSIRWRDDNEQFF.

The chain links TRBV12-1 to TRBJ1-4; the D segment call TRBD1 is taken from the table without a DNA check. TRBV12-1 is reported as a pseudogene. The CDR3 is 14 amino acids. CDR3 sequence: CASSMRQTNEKLFF. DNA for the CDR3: TGTGCCAGCAGCATGAGACAGACTAATGAAAAACTGTTTTTT.

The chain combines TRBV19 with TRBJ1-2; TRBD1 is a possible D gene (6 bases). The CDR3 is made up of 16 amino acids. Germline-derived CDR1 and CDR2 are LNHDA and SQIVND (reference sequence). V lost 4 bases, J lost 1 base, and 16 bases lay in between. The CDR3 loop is CASSTSGGANNYGYTF. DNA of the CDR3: TGTGCCAGTAGTACTAGCGGGGGGGCGAATAACTATGGCTACACCTTC.

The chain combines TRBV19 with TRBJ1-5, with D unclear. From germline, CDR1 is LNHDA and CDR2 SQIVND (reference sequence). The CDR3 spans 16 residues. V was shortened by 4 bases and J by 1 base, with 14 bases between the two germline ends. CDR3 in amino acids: CASSKKPGRSNQPQHF. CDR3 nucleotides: TGTGCCAGTAGTAAAAAGCCCGGGAGGAGCAATCAGCCCCAGCATTTT.

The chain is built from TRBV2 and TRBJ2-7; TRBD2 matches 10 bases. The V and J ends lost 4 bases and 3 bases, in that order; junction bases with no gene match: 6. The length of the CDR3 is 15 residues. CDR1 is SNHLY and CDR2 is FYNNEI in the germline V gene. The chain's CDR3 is CASSAGTSVNYEQYF. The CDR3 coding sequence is TGTGCCAGCAGTGCAGGGACTAGCGTAAACTACGAGCAGTACTTC.

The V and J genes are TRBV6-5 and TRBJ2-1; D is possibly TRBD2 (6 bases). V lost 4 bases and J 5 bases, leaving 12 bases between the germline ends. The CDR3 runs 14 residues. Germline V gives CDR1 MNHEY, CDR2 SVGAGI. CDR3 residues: CASSSPSVNNEQFF. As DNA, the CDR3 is TGTGCCAGCAGTTCCCCTAGCGTAAACAATGAGCAGTTCTTC.

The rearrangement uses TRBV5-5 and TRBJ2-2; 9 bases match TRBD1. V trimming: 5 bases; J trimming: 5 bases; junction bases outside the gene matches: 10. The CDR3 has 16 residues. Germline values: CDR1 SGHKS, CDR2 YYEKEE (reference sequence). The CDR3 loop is CASRQTGGLRTGELFF. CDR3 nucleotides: TGTGCCAGCAGACAGACAGGGGGTTTAAGGACCGGGGAGCTGTTTTTT.

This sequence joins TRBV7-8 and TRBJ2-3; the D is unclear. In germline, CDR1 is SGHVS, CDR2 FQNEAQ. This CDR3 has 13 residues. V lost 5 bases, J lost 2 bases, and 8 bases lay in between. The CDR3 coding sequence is TGTGCCAGCAGCCCCACAGACACAGATACGCAGTATTTT. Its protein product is CASSPTDTDTQYF. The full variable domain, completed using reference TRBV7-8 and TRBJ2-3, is GAGVSQSPRYKVAKRGQDVALRCDPISGHVSLFWYQQALGQGPEFLTYFQNEAQLDKSGLPSDRFFAERPEGSVSTLKIQRTQQEDSAVYLCASSPTDTDTQYFGPGTRLTVL.

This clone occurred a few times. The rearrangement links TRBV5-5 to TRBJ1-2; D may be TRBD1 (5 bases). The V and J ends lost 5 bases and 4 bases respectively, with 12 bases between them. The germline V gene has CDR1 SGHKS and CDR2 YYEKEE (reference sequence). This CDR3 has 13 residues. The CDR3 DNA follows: TGTGCCAGCAGACCAGACAGCCCCTATGGCTACACCTTC. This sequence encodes CASRPDSPYGYTF.